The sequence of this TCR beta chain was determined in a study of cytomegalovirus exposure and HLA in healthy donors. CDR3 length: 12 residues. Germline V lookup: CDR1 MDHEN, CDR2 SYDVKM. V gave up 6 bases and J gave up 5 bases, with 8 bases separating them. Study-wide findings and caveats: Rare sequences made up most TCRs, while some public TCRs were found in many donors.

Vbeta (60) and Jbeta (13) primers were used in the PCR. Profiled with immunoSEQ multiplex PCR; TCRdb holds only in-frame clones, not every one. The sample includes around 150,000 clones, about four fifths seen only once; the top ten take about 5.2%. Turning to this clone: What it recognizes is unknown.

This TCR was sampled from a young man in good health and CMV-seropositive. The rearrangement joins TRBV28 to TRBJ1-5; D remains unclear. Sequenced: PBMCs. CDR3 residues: CASRNRYQPQHF. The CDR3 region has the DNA TGTGCCAGCAGGAACAGATATCAGCCCCAGCATTTT.